The table lists the clone carrying this T cell receptor (beta chain) with many counts. Its specificity is unknown. The CDR3 totals 15 residues. Germline lookup yields CDR1 MNHNY and CDR2 SVGAGI (reference sequence). V lost 2 bases to trimming and J lost 4 bases, with 9 bases between them. In patients aged 18 to 65, hyperthyroidism was newly diagnosed, with duration under 2 months. Not enrolled were patients with uncontrolled infection, other autoimmune disease, pregnancy or lactation. Amplification yielded TCR beta CDR3 regions, with RNA transcripts as the source. HTBI primers were the set used in a first-round RT-PCR of the TCR CDR3. In TCRdb, the multiplex PCR reads were re-called with MiXCR into one record per CDR3 protein. In the table there are some 690,000 distinct CDR3 sequences, 17% of which are singletons. The data belong to a study of T cells in Graves' hyperthyroidism and ophthalmopathy. The study, taken as a whole, reports: Ophthalmopathy was identified by the model a median 6.5 months ahead of onset. Most clonotypes that expanded in the thyroid above 0.001 also showed up in blood.

This chain joins TRBV6-6 and TRBJ2-6, with D uncertain. The clonotype originates from a man aged 50-60 years with Graves' hyperthyroidism. Specimen: blood. In DNA, the CDR3 is TGTGCCAGCAGTTACGGGGAAGCCGGGGCCAACGTCCTGACTTTC. This encodes CASSYGEAGANVLTF.